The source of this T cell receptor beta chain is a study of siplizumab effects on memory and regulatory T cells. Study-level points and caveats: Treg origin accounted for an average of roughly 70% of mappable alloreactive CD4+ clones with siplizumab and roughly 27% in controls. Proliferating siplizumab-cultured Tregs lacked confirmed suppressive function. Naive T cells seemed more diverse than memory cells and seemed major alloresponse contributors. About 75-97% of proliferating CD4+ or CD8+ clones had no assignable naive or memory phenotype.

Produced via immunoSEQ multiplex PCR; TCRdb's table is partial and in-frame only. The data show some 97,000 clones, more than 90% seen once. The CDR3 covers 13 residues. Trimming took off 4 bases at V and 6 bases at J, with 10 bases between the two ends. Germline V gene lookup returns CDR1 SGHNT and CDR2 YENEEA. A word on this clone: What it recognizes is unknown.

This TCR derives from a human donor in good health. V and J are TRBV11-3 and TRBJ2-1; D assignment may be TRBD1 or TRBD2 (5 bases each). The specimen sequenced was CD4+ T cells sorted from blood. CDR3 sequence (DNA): TGTGCCAGCAGCTGGGGACCCCTCAATGAGCAGTTCTTC. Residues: CASSWGPLNEQFF. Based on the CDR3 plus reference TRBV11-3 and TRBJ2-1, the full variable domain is EAGVVQSPRYKIIEKKQPVAFWCNPISGHNTLYWYLQNLGQGPELLIRYENEEAVDDSQLPKDRFSAERLKGVDSTLKIQPAELGDSAVYLCASSWGPLNEQFFGPGTRLTVL.